The sequence of this TCR beta chain was determined in a study of cytomegalovirus exposure and HLA in healthy donors. As for the study in general: About 79% of 300 to 450 genotyped donors fell in the Caucasian-associated ancestry cluster.

This CDR3 spans 15 amino acids. Trimming left V 0 bases short and J 8 bases short, with 17 bases between. The germline V gene has CDR1 GTSNPN and CDR2 SVGIG (reference sequence). The PCR had 60 Vbeta and 13 Jbeta primers. Measured with immunoSEQ multiplex PCR; TCRdb has only the in-frame clones, and not every one. The profile covers around 94,000 clones, with about 60% appearing a single time and around 4.8% taken by the ten largest. This receptor was obtained from a human donor in good health. The specimen was PBMCs. The chain is built from TRBV30 and TRBJ2-1; weak D call: TRBD2 (5 bases). The CDR3 DNA is TGTGCCTGGAGTGTATTTATGGGAGTCTTCGATGAGCAGTTCTTC. Its protein is CAWSVFMGVFDEQFF.